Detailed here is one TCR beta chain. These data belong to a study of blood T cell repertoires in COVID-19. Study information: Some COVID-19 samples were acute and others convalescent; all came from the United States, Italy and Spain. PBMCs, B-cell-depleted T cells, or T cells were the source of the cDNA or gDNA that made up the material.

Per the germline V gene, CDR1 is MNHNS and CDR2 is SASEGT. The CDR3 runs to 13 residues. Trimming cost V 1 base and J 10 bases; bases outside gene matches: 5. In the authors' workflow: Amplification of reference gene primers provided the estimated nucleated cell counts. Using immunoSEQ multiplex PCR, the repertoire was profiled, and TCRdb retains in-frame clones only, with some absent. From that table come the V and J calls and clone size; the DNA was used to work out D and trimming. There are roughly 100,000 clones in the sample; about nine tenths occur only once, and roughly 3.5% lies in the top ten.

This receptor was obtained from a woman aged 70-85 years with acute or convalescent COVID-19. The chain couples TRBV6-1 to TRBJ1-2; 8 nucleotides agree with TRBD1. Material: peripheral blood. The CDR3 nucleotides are TGTGCCAGCAGTGAAGGTTGGGACAGGAACTACACCTTC. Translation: CASSEGWDRNYTF.